The 15 T cell receptor beta chains listed next were all sequenced from one sample in a study of CD8 T cell repertoires and HIV-1 epitope variants (dated by TCRdb to the early 2020s). Library preparation used the immunoSEQ multiplex PCR assay. As stored in TCRdb, this immuneACCESS dataset retains in-frame rearrangements with V and J assigned. A fraction of the clones does not appear; measured against another copy, unresolved V genes explain less than half of the discrepancy, and the remainder lacks a known reason. This sample lists some 100,000 clones; 60% to 80% were detected once. In total, the top ten clones hold about a quarter of the sample. The specimen was uncultured baseline CD8+ T cells from peripheral blood mononuclear cells (PBMCs). The source is a male donor with HIV.

This chain links TRBV5-1 with TRBJ1-6, with a tentative D call TRBD1 (5 bases). CDR3 size: 17 residues. V lost 0 bases to trimming and J lost 4 bases, with 14 bases between them. Looked up from germline, CDR1 is SGHRS and CDR2 is YFSETQ. As DNA, the CDR3 is TGCGCCAGCAGCTTGGCCTCGGACACTTCTTATAATTCACCCCTCCACTTT. Its protein is CASSLASDTSYNSPLHF.

The J gene is TRBJ2-7, the V gene TRBV20-1; D is undetermined. V lost 4 bases and J lost 0, with 1 base in between. This CDR3 contains 10 residues. CDR1 and CDR2 (germline): DFQATT, SNEGSKA (reference sequence). Here the CDR3 DNA reads TGCAGTGCTACCTCCTACGAGCAGTACTTC. Protein product: CSATSYEQYF.

The V gene is TRBV19, the J gene TRBJ2-7; a weak D match, TRBD1 (6 bases). In germline, CDR1 is LNHDA, CDR2 SQIVND (reference sequence). This CDR3 comprises 15 residues. The V end was cut by 5 bases, the J end by 3 bases, with 17 bases between. CDR3 in amino acids: CASSVPQGSYYEQYF. The DNA of the CDR3 is TGTGCCAGTAGTGTCCCACAGGGCTCCTACTACGAGCAGTACTTC.

The chain is built from TRBV11-3 and TRBJ2-5; 8 bases agree with TRBD1. The CDR3 is 16 amino acids. J gave up 2 bases and V 2 bases, and 7 bases lay outside the gene matches. Germline V CDR1 and CDR2: SGHNT, YENEEA. CDR3 in DNA: TGTGCCAGCAGCTTACGGACAGGGTCGAAACAAGAGACCCAGTACTTC. As protein: CASSLRTGSKQETQYF. Supplemented by reference TRBV11-3 and TRBJ2-5, the full variable domain reads EAGVVQSPRYKIIEKKQPVAFWCNPISGHNTLYWYLQNLGQGPELLIRYENEEAVDDSQLPKDRFSAERLKGVDSTLKIQPAELGDSAVYLCASSLRTGSKQETQYFGPGTRLLVL.

V and J are TRBV28 and TRBJ2-3, with D hard to call. From germline, CDR1 is MDHEN and CDR2 SYDVKM. V lost 6 bases and J 4 bases, leaving 8 bases between the germline ends. This CDR3 is 12 amino acids long. CDR3 nucleotide sequence: TGTGCCAGCAGCCCCGAAGCAGATACGCAGTATTTT. Encoded protein: CASSPEADTQYF.

The chain couples TRBV15 to TRBJ1-4; D perhaps matches TRBD1 (5 bases). CDR1 is LNHNV and CDR2 is YYDKDF in the germline V gene (reference sequence). Trimming stripped 0 bases from V and 0 bases from J, with 8 bases between. The CDR3 loop spans 16 amino acids. This CDR3 is CATSREMGATNEKLFF. CDR3 nucleotide sequence: TGTGCCACCAGCAGAGAAATGGGGGCAACTAATGAAAAACTGTTTTTT.

This chain joins TRBV7-9 and TRBJ1-2, with D uncertain. The V gene lost 1 base and the J gene lost 5 bases, with 23 bases spanning the gap. This CDR3 is built from 18 residues. Per germline, CDR1 SEHNR and CDR2 FQNEAQ (reference sequence). The CDR3 spells CASSLGDFWQASHYGYTF. The CDR3 bases are TGTGCCAGCAGCTTAGGAGACTTTTGGCAGGCGAGTCATTATGGCTACACCTTC.

The chain couples TRBV11-3 to TRBJ2-1; D not certain. V gave up 1 base and J gave up 4 bases, with 2 bases separating them. This CDR3 region has 12 residues. Germline CDR1 SGHNT, CDR2 YENEEA. CDR3 region: CASSLVYNEQFF. The CDR3 coding sequence is TGTGCCAGCAGCTTAGTGTACAATGAGCAGTTCTTC.

The chain combines TRBV30 with TRBJ1-6; the D gene is possibly TRBD1 (6 bases). CDR3 length: 20 residues. Germline V gene data show CDR1 as GTSNPN and CDR2 as SVGIG (reference sequence). Between the trimmed V and J ends, which lost 0 bases and 1 base, there was a span of 22 bases. The CDR3 loop is CAWSVSGGTAIRSYNSPLHF. The CDR3 nucleotides read TGTGCCTGGAGTGTAAGCGGGGGCACGGCTATAAGGTCCTATAATTCACCCCTCCACTTT.

The rearrangement uses TRBV5-1 and TRBJ1-1; TRBD1 aligns across 10 bases. CDR3 length: 14 residues. Germline CDR1 SGHRS, CDR2 YFSETQ. V dropped 7 bases and J dropped 3; count of bases not matched to a gene: 6. CDR3 protein: CASRDRGDYTEAFF. The CDR3 DNA reads TGCGCCAGCCGGGACAGGGGCGATTACACTGAAGCTTTCTTT.

The chain combines TRBV6-6 with TRBJ2-7; D is unclear. This CDR3 spans 12 amino acids. Trimming removed 6 bases at V and 3 bases at J, with 9 bases between. The V gene's germline CDR1 is MNHNY and CDR2 SVGAGI (reference sequence). CDR3 sequence: CASSEQIYEQYF. The CDR3 coding sequence is TGTGCCAGCAGCGAACAGATCTACGAGCAGTACTTC.

This chain links TRBV28 with TRBJ1-3; D not certain. The V end lost 1 base, the J end lost 2 bases, and 0 bases lay between the germline ends. CDR1 MDHEN and CDR2 SYDVKM come from the germline V gene. The CDR3 is 12 amino acids. The CDR3 spells CASSLSGNTIYF. CDR3 coding DNA: TGTGCCAGCAGTTTATCTGGAAACACCATATATTTT.

The chain joins TRBV15 to TRBJ2-3, with D tentatively TRBD2 (5 bases). Germline assignment: CDR1 LNHNV and CDR2 YYDKDF (reference sequence). V was trimmed by 8 bases and J by 3 bases, leaving 9 bases between them. This CDR3 is built from 12 residues. In DNA, the CDR3 is TGTGCCACCGAGGGAGATACAGATACGCAGTATTTT. Translation: CATEGDTDTQYF.

CDR3 sequence: CASSLRTGGGNEQYF. The CDR3, as DNA: TGTGCCAGTAGCCTGAGGACGGGGGGCGGTAACGAGCAGTACTTC. V and J are TRBV19 and TRBJ2-7, with D tentatively TRBD2 (7 bases). CDR3 length equals 15 residues. Trimming took 6 bases from V and 5 from J, leaving 20 bases between them. Germline V gene data show CDR1 as LNHDA and CDR2 as SQIVND (reference sequence).

The rearrangement uses TRBV11-2 and TRBJ2-7; D unresolved. The germline V gene encodes CDR1 SGHAT and CDR2 FQNNGV. Trimming shortened V by 1 base and J by 4 bases, and 8 bases separated the two germline ends. CDR3 length equals 13 residues. CDR3 sequence: CASSLGTDYEQYF. The CDR3 bases are TGTGCCAGCAGCTTAGGGACGGATTACGAGCAGTACTTC.